The present TCR beta chain was sequenced within a study of CD8+ T cells in alopecia areata. Across the study: Oral tofacitinib, 5 to 10 mg twice daily, was given in an open-label trial. General study points: Researchers report lesional scalp, most notably alopecia totalis/universalis, outstripped normal scalp in clonality.

It was cDNA, reverse transcribed from extracted RNA, that served as the sequencing template. Libraries were prepared by immunoSEQ multiplex PCR; TCRdb keeps only in-frame clonotypes and omits some of them. The table includes roughly 130,000 clones, 58% detected once. From alopecia areata patients, lesional scalp punch biopsies and peripheral blood were collected. T lymphocytes (CD4+ and CD8+) were sorted from PBMCs. Germline V CDR1 and CDR2: SGHRS, YFSETQ. The CDR3 is 14 residues long. J lost 7 bases, V lost 4 bases, and 7 bases had no gene match. In this sample, this clone turned up a few times. Its antigen is currently unknown.

The source material was CD4+ T cells sorted from blood, sampled at week 0. The TCR was taken from a human donor with alopecia areata. V is TRBV5-1 and J is TRBJ2-1, with 8 bases aligning to TRBD2. In nucleotides, the CDR3 is TGCGCCAGCAGCACCCGGGGACTAGGGAATGAGCAGTTCTTC. Translation gives CASSTRGLGNEQFF.